Shown below are 10 T cell receptor beta chains from a single sample sequenced in a study of blood T cell repertoires in COVID-19. Clones were read by immunoSEQ multiplex PCR, and TCRdb kept only the in-frame ones, dropping some. The data show around 210,000 clones, roughly nine tenths seen once. The sample consisted of peripheral blood. These receptors all stem from a woman aged 70-85 years with acute or convalescent COVID-19.

The gene calls are TRBV11-3 and TRBJ1-3; no firm D call. The CDR3 loop spans 13 amino acids. Trimming removed 8 bases at V and 4 bases at J, with 12 bases between. Germline assignment: CDR1 SGHNT and CDR2 YENEEA. The CDR3 bases are TGTGCCAGCGGAAAGACGACAGGAAACACCATATATTTT. Translated, it gives CASGKTTGNTIYF.

The chain carries TRBV5-1 and TRBJ2-7, with D uncertain. CDR1 and CDR2 from the germline V gene are SGHRS and YFSETQ. The CDR3 spans 13 residues. The germline V and J ends were trimmed by 0 bases and 6 bases, with 10 bases remaining between them. CDR3 DNA sequence: TGCGCCAGCAGCTTGGCCGGCAGGTCCGAGCAGTACTTC. It codes for CASSLAGRSEQYF.

The chain is built from TRBV11-3 and TRBJ2-7; D remains unclear. Germline V gene lookup returns CDR1 SGHNT and CDR2 YENEEA. There are 12 residues in the CDR3. V gave up 5 bases and J gave up 3 bases, with 8 bases separating them. CDR3 sequence reads: CASSQSLYEQYF. CDR3 nucleotides: TGTGCCAGCAGCCAAAGCCTCTACGAGCAGTACTTC.

The chain uses TRBV28 and TRBJ2-7; D is perhaps TRBD1 (6 bases). There are 14 residues in the CDR3. CDR1 and CDR2 from the germline V gene are MDHEN and SYDVKM. Trimming stripped 2 bases from V and 2 bases from J, with 10 bases between. DNA of the CDR3: TGTGCCAGCAGTTTACTGGACAGAGCCTACGAGCAGTACTTC. It is translated as CASSLLDRAYEQYF.

This chain links TRBV13 with TRBJ1-2, with 7 bases lining up with TRBD1. The CDR3 contains 14 residues. Germline loops: CDR1 PRHDT, CDR2 FYEKMQ (reference sequence). Unmatched junction bases numbered 5, after V lost 0 bases and J lost 7 bases. The CDR3 spells CASSLGTGFRGYTF. CDR3 DNA: TGTGCCAGCAGCTTAGGGACAGGGTTCCGTGGCTACACCTTC. Looking up the rest from reference TRBV13 and TRBJ1-2 gives the full variable domain: AAGVIQSPRHLIKEKRETATLKCYPIPRHDTVYWYQQGPGQDPQFLISFYEKMQSDKGSIPDRFSAQQFSDYHSELNMSSLELGDSALYFCASSLGTGFRGYTFGSGTRLTVV.

The CDR3 is CASSSTYGSNQPQHF. The CDR3 DNA reads TGTGCCAGCAGTAGTACTTACGGTAGCAATCAGCCCCAGCATTTT. The J gene is TRBJ1-5, the V gene TRBV25-1; no firm D call. The CDR3 has 15 residues. Germline V gives CDR1 MGHDK, CDR2 SYGVNS. V lost 5 bases and J lost 0, with 11 bases in between.

The rearrangement links TRBV5-1 to TRBJ1-1, with D maybe TRBD1 (5 bases). The CDR3 extends over 14 amino acids. Germline-derived CDR1 and CDR2 are SGHRS and YFSETQ. V was trimmed by 2 bases and J by 4 bases, leaving 12 bases between them. Here the CDR3 DNA reads TGCGCCAGCAGCTTAATGGGTACAGGCACTGAAGCTTTCTTT. Amino acids: CASSLMGTGTEAFF.

The chain is built from TRBV14 and TRBJ2-7; 9 bases are shared with TRBD1. V trimming: 4 bases; J trimming: 7 bases; junction bases outside the gene matches: 5. Germline V gene lookup returns CDR1 SGHDN and CDR2 FVKESK. CDR3 length equals 13 residues. The CDR3 DNA reads TGTGCCAGCAGCCGGGACAGGGTCAAAGAGCAGTACTTC. Amino acid sequence: CASSRDRVKEQYF. Together with reference TRBV14 and TRBJ2-7, the CDR3 gives the full variable domain: EAGVTQFPSHSVIEKGQTVTLRCDPISGHDNLYWYRRVMGKEIKFLLHFVKESKQDESGMPNNRFLAERTGGTYSTLKVQPAELEDSGVYFCASSRDRVKEQYFGPGTRLTVT.

This clone was picked up one time. The chain joins TRBV11-2 to TRBJ1-2, with D possibly TRBD1 on 5 matching bases. V was cut by 3 bases and J by 6 bases, with 14 bases left in between. The CDR3 runs to 14 residues. Germline lookup yields CDR1 SGHAT and CDR2 FQNNGV. CDR3 protein: CASSLGPTGDGYTF. CDR3 in DNA: TGTGCCAGCAGCTTGGGGCCCACAGGCGATGGCTACACCTTC.

The rearrangement joins TRBV28 to TRBJ1-2; 7 bases map to TRBD1. In germline, CDR1 is MDHEN, CDR2 SYDVKM. CDR3 size: 14 residues. After removal of 5 bases from V and 5 bases from J, the junction contained 8 bases not matched to a gene. The CDR3 DNA follows: TGTGCCAGCAGTGGAGGGGGCGTTCGGTATGGCTACACCTTC. Protein product: CASSGGGVRYGYTF.